A selection of T cell receptor beta chains follows, all from one sample in a study of blood T cell repertoires in COVID-19. TCRdb keeps only in-frame clones here, not all; method: immunoSEQ multiplex PCR. Of 200,000 to 250,000 clones in the sample, about 87% were seen once. The sequenced material came from peripheral blood. The source of these receptors is a man younger than 45 with COVID-19, enrolled during active disease. Both conserved end residues are part of each CDR3. Each record gives: clone size, V gene, J gene, D gene, CDR3 protein, CDR3 DNA. A D gene is named only where the DNA matches it firmly. Size is stated for part of the rows, as once, few or many counts, or as a class when the clone is expanded.

clone_size: once; v_call: TRBV3-1/TRBV3-2; j_call: TRBJ1-3; d_call: TRBD1; cdr3_aa: CASSQGTVGTAGNTIYF; cdr3_nt: TGTGCCAGCAGCCAGGGAACCGTCGGGACAGCTGGAAACACCATATATTTT
clone_size: NA; v_call: TRBV28; j_call: TRBJ2-2; d_call: TRBD2; cdr3_aa: CASSPAGGAAGELFF; cdr3_nt: TGTGCCAGCAGCCCCGCGGGGGGCGCGGCCGGGGAGCTGTTTTTT
clone_size: NA; v_call: TRBV7-7; j_call: TRBJ2-7; d_call: TRBD2; cdr3_aa: CASSSGLAGIQEQYF; cdr3_nt: TGTGCCAGCAGCTCGGGACTAGCGGGTATTCAAGAGCAGTACTTC
clone_size: NA; v_call: TRBV19; j_call: TRBJ1-5; d_call: NA; cdr3_aa: CASSMGGGYRNQPQHF; cdr3_nt: TGTGCCAGTAGTATGGGAGGGGGTTATCGCAATCAGCCCCAGCATTTT
clone_size: NA; v_call: TRBV3-1/TRBV3-2; j_call: TRBJ2-5; d_call: NA; cdr3_aa: CASSQQEAYVAQYF; cdr3_nt: TGTGCCAGCAGTCAACAGGAGGCGTACGTGGCCCAGTACTTC
clone_size: NA; v_call: TRBV2; j_call: TRBJ1-5; d_call: NA; cdr3_aa: CASSERRGSNQPQHF; cdr3_nt: TGTGCCAGCAGTGAAAGGAGAGGGAGCAATCAGCCCCAGCATTTT
clone_size: NA; v_call: TRBV6-2/TRBV6-3; j_call: TRBJ2-7; d_call: TRBD2; cdr3_aa: CASSYSKTSGSSEQYF; cdr3_nt: TGTGCCAGCAGTTACTCAAAGACTAGCGGGAGTTCCGAGCAGTACTTC
clone_size: few; v_call: TRBV3-1/TRBV3-2; j_call: TRBJ2-1; d_call: TRBD1; cdr3_aa: CASSHGTGGYNEQFF; cdr3_nt: TGTGCCAGCAGCCACGGGACAGGGGGGTACAATGAGCAGTTCTTC
clone_size: NA; v_call: TRBV6-6; j_call: TRBJ1-2; d_call: TRBD1; cdr3_aa: CASTIIRTGIGYTF; cdr3_nt: TGTGCCAGCACCATTATAAGGACAGGGATTGGCTACACCTTC
clone_size: NA; v_call: TRBV5-6; j_call: TRBJ1-1; d_call: NA; cdr3_aa: CASSSTGNLAFF; cdr3_nt: TGTGCCAGCAGCTCCACAGGGAATCTAGCTTTCTTT
clone_size: NA; v_call: TRBV5-1; j_call: TRBJ2-1; d_call: NA; cdr3_aa: CASSPGDGPYNEQFF; cdr3_nt: TGCGCCAGCAGCCCGGGGGACGGGCCTTACAATGAGCAGTTCTTC
clone_size: NA; v_call: TRBV6-5; j_call: TRBJ2-7; d_call: NA; cdr3_aa: CASRLRREQYF; cdr3_nt: TGTGCCAGCAGACTTAGGAGGGAGCAGTACTTC
clone_size: NA; v_call: TRBV7-2; j_call: TRBJ1-2; d_call: TRBD1; cdr3_aa: CASSFGTGGNNYGYTF; cdr3_nt: TGTGCCAGCAGCTTTGGGACAGGGGGCAACAACTATGGCTACACCTTC
clone_size: NA; v_call: TRBV19; j_call: TRBJ1-4; d_call: NA; cdr3_aa: CASSERAEKLFF; cdr3_nt: TGTGCCAGTAGTGAGAGGGCTGAAAAACTGTTTTTT
clone_size: NA; v_call: TRBV30; j_call: TRBJ2-1; d_call: NA; cdr3_aa: CAWSVIDNEQFF; cdr3_nt: TGTGCCTGGAGTGTAATCGACAATGAGCAGTTCTTC
clone_size: NA; v_call: TRBV5-5; j_call: TRBJ2-1; d_call: TRBD2; cdr3_aa: CASRTSGYTYNEQFF; cdr3_nt: TGTGCCAGCAGAACTAGCGGGTACACCTACAATGAGCAGTTCTTC